This T cell receptor beta chain stems from a study of T cell responses to AZD1222 COVID-19 vaccine. Study-wide results and limits: Only 5 or 6 AZD1222 recipients tested seropositive at baseline.

With 5 bases removed from V and 1 base from J, the gap between germline ends came to 11 bases. There are 14 residues in the CDR3. Germline CDR1 MNHEY, CDR2 SMNVEV (reference sequence). As concerns this clone: Its specificity is unknown.

Sequencing was performed with immunoSEQ multiplex PCR; in TCRdb, only in-frame clones are kept and a portion is missing. The repertoire has approximately 200,000 clones, roughly 92% of them found once; the top ten carry around 3.6%. The sequencing used peripheral blood, collected 28 days after the second AZD1222 dose. The V gene is TRBV27, the J gene TRBJ1-2; D not certain. This receptor was taken from an adult who received the AZD1222 COVID-19 vaccine. The CDR3 reads CASSPMEGNYGYTF. In DNA form, the CDR3 reads TGTGCCAGCAGTCCTATGGAGGGTAACTATGGCTACACCTTC.